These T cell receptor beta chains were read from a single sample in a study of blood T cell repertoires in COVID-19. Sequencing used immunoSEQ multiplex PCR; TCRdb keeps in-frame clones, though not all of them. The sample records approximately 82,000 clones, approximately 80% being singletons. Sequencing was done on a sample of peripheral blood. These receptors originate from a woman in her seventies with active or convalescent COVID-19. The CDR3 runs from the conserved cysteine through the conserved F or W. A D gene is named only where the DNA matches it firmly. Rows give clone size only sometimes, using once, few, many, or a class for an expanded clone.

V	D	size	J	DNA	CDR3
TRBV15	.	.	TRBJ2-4	TGTGCCACCAGCAGAGATCTGGCAGGGAACATTCAGTACTTC	CATSRDLAGNIQYF
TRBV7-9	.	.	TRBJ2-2	TGTGCCAGCAACGAGGGCCGGTACACCGGGGAGCTGTTTTTT	CASNEGRYTGELFF
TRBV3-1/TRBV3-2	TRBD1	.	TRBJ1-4	TGTGCCAGCAGGCGGGGACAGGTTAATGAAAAACTGTTTTTT	CASRRGQVNEKLFF
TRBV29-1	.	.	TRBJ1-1	TGCAGCGTTGAAGATCATCAGGGCTTGAACACTGAAGCTTTCTTT	CSVEDHQGLNTEAFF
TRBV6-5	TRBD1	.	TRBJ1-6	TGTGCCAGCATTAATAGACAGGGGTCAGATTCACCCCTCCACTTT	CASINRQGSDSPLHF
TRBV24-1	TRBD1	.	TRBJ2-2	TGTGCCACCAGTGACCTCGGGACAGGGGGCGCGACCGGGGAGCTGTTTTTT	CATSDLGTGGATGELFF
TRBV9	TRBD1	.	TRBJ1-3	TGTGCCAGCAGCGCAGACAGGGGGCTGGCCGGAAACACCATATATTTT	CASSADRGLAGNTIYF
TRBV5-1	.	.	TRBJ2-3	TGCGCCAGCAGCTTAACAACAGATACGCAGTATTTT	CASSLTTDTQYF
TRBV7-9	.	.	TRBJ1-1	TGTGCCAGCAGCCCTACGGGAGGGACCGGCGCTTTCTTT	CASSPTGGTGAFF
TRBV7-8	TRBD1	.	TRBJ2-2	TGTGCCAGCAGCTCCACAGGGGTGTTAGAGTTTGGGGAGCTGTTTTTT	CASSSTGVLEFGELFF
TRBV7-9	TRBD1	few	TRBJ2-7	TGTGCCAGCAGCCCAATTGGACAGGGTGGCTACGAGCAGTACTTC	CASSPIGQGGYEQYF
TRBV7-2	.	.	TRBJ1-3	TGTGCCAGCAGCGATCAGATCTCTGGAAACACCATATATTTT	CASSDQISGNTIYF
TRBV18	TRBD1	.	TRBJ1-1	TGTGCCAGCTCACCACAGGGGGACAGGAACACTGAAGCTTTCTTT	CASSPQGDRNTEAFF
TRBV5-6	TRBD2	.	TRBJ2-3	TGTGCCAGCAGCCCGACTAGCGGGGCAACAGATACGCAGTATTTT	CASSPTSGATDTQYF
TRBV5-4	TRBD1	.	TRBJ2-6	TGTGCCAGCAGCTTAGCGGGACAGGGAGCTGGGGCCAACGTCCTGACTTTC	CASSLAGQGAGANVLTF
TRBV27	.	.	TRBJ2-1	TGTGCCAGCAGAACCTACGGGAGTGAGCAGTTCTTC	CASRTYGSEQFF
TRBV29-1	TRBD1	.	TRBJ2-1	TGCAGCGTGACCGGGACAGGTATGAAGGAGCAGTTCTTC	CSVTGTGMKEQFF
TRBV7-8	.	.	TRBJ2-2	TGTGCCAGCAGCTCCCAGTTCTCCGGGGAGCTGTTTTTT	CASSSQFSGELFF
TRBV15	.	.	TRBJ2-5	TGTGCCACCAGCAGAAACAGGTTTTCCTTCCAAGAGACCCAGTACTTC	CATSRNRFSFQETQYF
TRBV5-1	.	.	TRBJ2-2	TGCGCCAGCAGCGAGAACGGGATGGGCACCGGGGAGCTGTTTTTT	CASSENGMGTGELFF
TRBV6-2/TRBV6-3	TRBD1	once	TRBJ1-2	TGTGCCAGCAGCGACTTCAGGGGGCAAGGCTACACCTTC	CASSDFRGQGYTF
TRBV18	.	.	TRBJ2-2	TGTGCCAGCTCACCCCCGGAGAGGGCGAACACCGGGGAGCTGTTTTTT	CASSPPERANTGELFF
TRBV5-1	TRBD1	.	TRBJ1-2	TGCGCCAGCAGCTTGGGTACAGGGGGTAACTATGGCTACACCTTC	CASSLGTGGNYGYTF
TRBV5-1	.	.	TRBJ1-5	TGCGCCAGCAGCTTGGTGACGGGGGGCAATCAGCCCCAGCATTTT	CASSLVTGGNQPQHF
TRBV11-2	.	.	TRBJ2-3	TGTGCCAGCAGCTCGGGTGGGCGGGGAACAGATACGCAGTATTTT	CASSSGGRGTDTQYF
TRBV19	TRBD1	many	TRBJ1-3	TGTGCCAGTAGTACCCGGGACAGCAACTCTGGAAACACCATATATTTT	CASSTRDSNSGNTIYF
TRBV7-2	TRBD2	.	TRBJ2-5	TGTGCCAGCAGCTTAACCCGGACTAGCGGGGGCGGTTCTCAAGAGACCCAGTACTTC	CASSLTRTSGGGSQETQYF
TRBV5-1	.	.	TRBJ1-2	TGCGCCAGCAGCTTTTACCCAGGGTCGGACTATGGCTACACCTTC	CASSFYPGSDYGYTF
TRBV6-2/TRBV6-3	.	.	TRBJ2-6	TGTGCCAGCAGTCTCCAGGTCTCTGGGGCCAACGTCCTGACTTTC	CASSLQVSGANVLTF
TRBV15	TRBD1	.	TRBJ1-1	TGTGCCACCAGCCCAACGACAGGGAAGAAGCTTTTCTTT	CATSPTTGKKLFF
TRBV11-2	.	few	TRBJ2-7	TGTGCCAGCAGCCCCTCGGGGTTTACGGGGGGCAAGGACGAGCAGTACTTC	CASSPSGFTGGKDEQYF
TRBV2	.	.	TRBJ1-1	TGTGCCAGCAGCGAAAGTTTGGCCCCGAACACTGAAGCTTTCTTT	CASSESLAPNTEAFF
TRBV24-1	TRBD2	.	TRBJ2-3	TGTGCCACCAGTGACCTGGGACTAGCGGGGGATGCAGATACGCAGTATTTT	CATSDLGLAGDADTQYF
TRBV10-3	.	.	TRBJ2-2	TGTGCCATCAGTGACGCTGACGACAGTGCCGGGGAGCTGTTTTTT	CAISDADDSAGELFF
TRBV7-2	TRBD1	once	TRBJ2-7	TGTGCCAGCAGGCCGGGACAGGGTTTTTCCGAGCAGTACTTC	CASRPGQGFSEQYF
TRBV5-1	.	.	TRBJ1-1	TGCGCCAGCAGCTTGGACAGGAGTTCTGAAGCTTTCTTT	CASSLDRSSEAFF
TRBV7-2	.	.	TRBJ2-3	TGTGCCAGCAGCTTAGCGAGGGCAGGTCATACGCAGTATTTT	CASSLARAGHTQYF
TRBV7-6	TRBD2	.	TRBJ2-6	TGTGCCAGCAGCGGGGGGGTTCATGGGGCCAACGTCCTGACTTTC	CASSGGVHGANVLTF
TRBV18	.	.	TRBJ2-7	TGTGCCAGCTCGCCAAATCAGGGGGAGGCGAAATACGAGCAGTACTTC	CASSPNQGEAKYEQYF
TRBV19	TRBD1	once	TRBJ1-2	TGTGCCAGTAGAGCCGGGACAGGGGGCAAGCCCTATGATGGCTACACCTTC	CASRAGTGGKPYDGYTF
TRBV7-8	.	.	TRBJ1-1	TGTGCCAGCAGCCCGCTAAGGTTAACAGGGAGAGACACTGAAGCTTTCTTT	CASSPLRLTGRDTEAFF
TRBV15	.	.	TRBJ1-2	TGTGCCACCAGCACCACCCAGGGAACGGGGGGCTATGGCTACACCTTC	CATSTTQGTGGYGYTF
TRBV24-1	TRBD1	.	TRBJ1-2	TGTGCCACCAGTGACCCCACAGGGGGTGATTATGGCTACACCTTC	CATSDPTGGDYGYTF
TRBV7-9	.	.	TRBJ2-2	TGTGCCAGCAGCAATACGGACAGGAACACCGGGGAGCTGTTTTTT	CASSNTDRNTGELFF
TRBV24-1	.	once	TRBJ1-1	TGTGCCACCAGTGATTTCAGTTACACTGAAGCTTTCTTT	CATSDFSYTEAFF
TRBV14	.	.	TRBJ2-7	TGTGCCAGCAGCCAAGGAAGGAGCGACGAGCAGTACTTC	CASSQGRSDEQYF
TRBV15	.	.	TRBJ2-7	TGTGCCACCAGCAGAGGAGGACAGAACTACGAGCAGTACTTC	CATSRGGQNYEQYF
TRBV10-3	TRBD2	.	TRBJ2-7	TGTGCCATCAGTGGTTCTCGGGGGGACGGGGTGCCAAGAACGCCTTACGAGCAGTACTTC	CAISGSRGDGVPRTPYEQYF
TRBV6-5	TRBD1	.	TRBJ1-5	TGTGCCAGCAGTCGTACAGGGGGAGAGAGTAAGCCCCAGCATTTT	CASSRTGGESKPQHF
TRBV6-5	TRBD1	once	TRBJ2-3	TGTGCCAGCAGAATGACAGGGGGCGAAGATACGCAGTATTTT	CASRMTGGEDTQYF